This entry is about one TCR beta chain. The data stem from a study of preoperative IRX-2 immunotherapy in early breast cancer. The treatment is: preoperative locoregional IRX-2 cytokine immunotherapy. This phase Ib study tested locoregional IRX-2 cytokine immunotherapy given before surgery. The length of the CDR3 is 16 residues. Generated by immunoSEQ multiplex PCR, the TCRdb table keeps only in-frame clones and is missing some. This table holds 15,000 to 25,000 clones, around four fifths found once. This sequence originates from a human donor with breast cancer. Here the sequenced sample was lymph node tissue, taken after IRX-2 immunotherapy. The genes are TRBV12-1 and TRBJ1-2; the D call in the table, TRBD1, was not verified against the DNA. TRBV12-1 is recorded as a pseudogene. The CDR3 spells CASSLPDRKINYGYTF. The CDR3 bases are TGTGCCAGCAGCCTACCAGACAGGAAAATAAACTATGGCTACACCTTC.